The present TCR beta chain was sequenced within a study of CD8+CD57+ T cells in acquired aplastic anemia. Study details: The study obtained an average of around 3.1 ug of DNA from sorted CD4+ and CD8+ cells.

Trimming removed 4 bases from V and 3 bases from J, with 23 bases in between. The germline V gene has CDR1 WNHNN and CDR2 SYGVQD (reference sequence). This CDR3 has 18 residues. Patients chosen for sequencing had shown CD8+CD57+ cell expansion by flow cytometry. The patients all had a severe acquired aplastic anemia diagnosis. CDR3 and TCR beta VDJ profiling relied on a genomic DNA template. Via MiXCR, TCRdb re-called the reads, giving one row per CDR3 protein. Of just over 150,000 distinct CDR3 sequences listed, around half are singletons. This clonotype was detected only a few times. What it recognizes is unknown. Study results and caveats: Comparison of patients with controls identified about 27 shared CD8+ CDR3 sequences.

The V gene is TRBV10-1, the J gene TRBJ2-3, with D possibly TRBD2 on 7 matching bases. The sequence was collected from a human donor with aplastic anemia. Sequenced sample: sorted CD4+, CD8+, or CD8+CD57+ T cells (not recorded which) from PBMCs. The DNA of the CDR3 is TGCGCCAGCAGTGCGCCCTTGGGGGCGGGAGCTAGTACAGATACGCAGTATTTT. This translates into CASSAPLGAGASTDTQYF.